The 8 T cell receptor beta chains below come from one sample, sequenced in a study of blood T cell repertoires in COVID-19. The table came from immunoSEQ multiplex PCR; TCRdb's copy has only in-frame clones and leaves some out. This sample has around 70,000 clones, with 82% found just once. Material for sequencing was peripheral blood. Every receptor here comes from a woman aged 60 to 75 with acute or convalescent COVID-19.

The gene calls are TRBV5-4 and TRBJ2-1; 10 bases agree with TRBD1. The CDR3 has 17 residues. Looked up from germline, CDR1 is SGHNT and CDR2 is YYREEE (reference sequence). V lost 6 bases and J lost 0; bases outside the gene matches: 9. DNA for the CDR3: TGTGCCAGCAAGGATGGGACAGGGGCTAGCTCCTACAATGAGCAGTTCTTC. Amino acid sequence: CASKDGTGASSYNEQFF. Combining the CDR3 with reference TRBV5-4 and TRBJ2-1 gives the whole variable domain ETGVTQSPTHLIKTRGQQVTLRCSSQSGHNTVSWYQQALGQGPQFIFQYYREEENGRGNFPPRFSGLQFPNYSSELNVNALELDDSALYLCASKDGTGASSYNEQFFGPGTRLTVL.

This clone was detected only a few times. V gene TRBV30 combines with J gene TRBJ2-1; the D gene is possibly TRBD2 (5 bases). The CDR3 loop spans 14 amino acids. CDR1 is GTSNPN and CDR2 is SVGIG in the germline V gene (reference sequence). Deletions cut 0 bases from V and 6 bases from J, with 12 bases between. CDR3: CAWSVPPGVNEQFF. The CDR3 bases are TGTGCCTGGAGTGTTCCCCCCGGGGTCAATGAGCAGTTCTTC.

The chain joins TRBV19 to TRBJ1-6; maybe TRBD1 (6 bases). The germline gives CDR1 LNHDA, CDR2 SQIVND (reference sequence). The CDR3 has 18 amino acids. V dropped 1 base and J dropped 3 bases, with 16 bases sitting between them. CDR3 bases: TGTGCCAGTAGTATAGCCGGCGGCAGGGGCCTCTATAATTCACCCCTCCACTTT. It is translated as CASSIAGGRGLYNSPLHF.

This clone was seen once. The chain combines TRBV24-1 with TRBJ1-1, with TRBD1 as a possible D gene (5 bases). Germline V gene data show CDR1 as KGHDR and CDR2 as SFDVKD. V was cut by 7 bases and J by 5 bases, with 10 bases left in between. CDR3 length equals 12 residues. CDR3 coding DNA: TGTGCCACCAGCAGGGAGGGGACTGAAGCTTTCTTT. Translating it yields CATSREGTEAFF.

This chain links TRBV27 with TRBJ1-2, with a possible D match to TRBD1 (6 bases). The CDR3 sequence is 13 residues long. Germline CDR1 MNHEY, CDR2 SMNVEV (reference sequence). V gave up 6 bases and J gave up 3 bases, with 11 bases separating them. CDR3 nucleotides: TGTGCCAGCAGCCCGACAGGAGACTATGGCTACACCTTC. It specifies CASSPTGDYGYTF.

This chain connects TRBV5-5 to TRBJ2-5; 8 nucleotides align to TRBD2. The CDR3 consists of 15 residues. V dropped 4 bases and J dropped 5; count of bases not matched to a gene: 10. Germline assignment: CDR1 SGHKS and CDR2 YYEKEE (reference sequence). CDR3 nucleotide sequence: TGTGCCAGCAGCCCACTCGGACTAGCCCAGGAGACCCAGTACTTC. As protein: CASSPLGLAQETQYF.

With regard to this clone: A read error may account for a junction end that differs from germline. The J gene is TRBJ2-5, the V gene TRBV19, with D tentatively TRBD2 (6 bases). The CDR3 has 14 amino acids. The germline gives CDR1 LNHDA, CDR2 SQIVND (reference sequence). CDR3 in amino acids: CASSIGGNQETQYF. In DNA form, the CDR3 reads TGTGCCAGTAGTATAGGCGGGAACCAGGAGACCCAGTACTTC.

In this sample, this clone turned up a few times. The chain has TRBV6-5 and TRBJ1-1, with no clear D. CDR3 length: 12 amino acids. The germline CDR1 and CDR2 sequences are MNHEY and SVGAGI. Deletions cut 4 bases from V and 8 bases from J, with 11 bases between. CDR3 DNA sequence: TGTGCCAGCAGTTCGGGGTCCCGGGAAGCTTTCTTT. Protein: CASSSGSREAFF.